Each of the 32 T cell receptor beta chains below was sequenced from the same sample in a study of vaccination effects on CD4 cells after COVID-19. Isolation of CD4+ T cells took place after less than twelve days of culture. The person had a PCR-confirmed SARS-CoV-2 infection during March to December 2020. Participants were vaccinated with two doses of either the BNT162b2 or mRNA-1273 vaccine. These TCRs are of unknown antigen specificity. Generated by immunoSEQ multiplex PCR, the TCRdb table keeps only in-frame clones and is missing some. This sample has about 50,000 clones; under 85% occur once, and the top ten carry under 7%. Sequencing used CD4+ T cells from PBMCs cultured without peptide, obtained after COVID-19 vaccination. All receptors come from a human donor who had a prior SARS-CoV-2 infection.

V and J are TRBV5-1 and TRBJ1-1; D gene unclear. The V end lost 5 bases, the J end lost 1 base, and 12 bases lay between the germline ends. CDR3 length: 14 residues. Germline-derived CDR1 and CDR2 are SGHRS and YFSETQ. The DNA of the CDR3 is TGCGCCAGCAGTTCGCTCGCCGGGAACACTGAAGCTTTCTTT. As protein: CASSSLAGNTEAFF.

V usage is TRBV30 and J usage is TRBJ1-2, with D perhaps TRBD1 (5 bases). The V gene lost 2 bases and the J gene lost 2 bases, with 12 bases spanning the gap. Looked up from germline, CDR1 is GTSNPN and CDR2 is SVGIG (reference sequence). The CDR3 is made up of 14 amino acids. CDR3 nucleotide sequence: TGTGCCTGGAGTAGGACAAGTACCAACTATGGCTACACCTTC. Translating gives CAWSRTSTNYGYTF.

CDR3 DNA sequence: TGTGCCACCGGGGGCTCTCGTTACTCAGAGCAGTTCTTC. Protein sequence: CATGGSRYSEQFF. The rearrangement uses TRBV15 and TRBJ2-1, with D tentatively TRBD1 (6 bases). Germline V gives CDR1 LNHNV, CDR2 YYDKDF (reference sequence). V was cut by 8 bases and J by 10 bases, with 18 bases left in between. CDR3 size: 13 residues.

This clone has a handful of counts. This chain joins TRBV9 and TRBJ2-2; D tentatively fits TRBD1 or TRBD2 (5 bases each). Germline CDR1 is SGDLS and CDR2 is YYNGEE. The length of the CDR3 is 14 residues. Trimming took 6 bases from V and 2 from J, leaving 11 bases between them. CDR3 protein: CASTQGTNTGELFF. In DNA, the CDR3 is TGTGCCAGCACCCAAGGGACCAACACCGGGGAGCTGTTTTTT.

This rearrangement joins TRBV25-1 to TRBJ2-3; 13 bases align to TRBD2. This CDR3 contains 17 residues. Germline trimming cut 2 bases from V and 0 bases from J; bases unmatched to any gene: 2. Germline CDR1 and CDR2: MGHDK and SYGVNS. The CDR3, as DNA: TGTGCCAGCAGTGAAACTAGCGGGGGGGCTAGCACAGATACGCAGTATTTT. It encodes CASSETSGGASTDTQYF.

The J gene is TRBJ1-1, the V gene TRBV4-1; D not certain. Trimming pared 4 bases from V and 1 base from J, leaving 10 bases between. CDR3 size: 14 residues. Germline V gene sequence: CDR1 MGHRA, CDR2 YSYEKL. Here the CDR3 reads CASSPRTENTEAFF. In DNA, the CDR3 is TGCGCCAGCAGCCCTCGAACTGAGAACACTGAAGCTTTCTTT.

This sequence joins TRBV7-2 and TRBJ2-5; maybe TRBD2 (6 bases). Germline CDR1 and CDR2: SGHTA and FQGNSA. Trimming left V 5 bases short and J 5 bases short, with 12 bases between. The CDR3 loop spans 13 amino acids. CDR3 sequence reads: CASSGTWRETQYF. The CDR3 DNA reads TGTGCCAGCAGCGGGACTTGGCGGGAGACCCAGTACTTC.

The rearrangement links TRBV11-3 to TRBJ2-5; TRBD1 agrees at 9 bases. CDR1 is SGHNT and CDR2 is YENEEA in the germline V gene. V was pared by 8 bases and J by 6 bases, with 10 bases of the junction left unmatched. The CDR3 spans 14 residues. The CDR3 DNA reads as TGTGCCAGCCGAGGACAGGGGATTTCCCAGACCCAGTACTTC. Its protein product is CASRGQGISQTQYF. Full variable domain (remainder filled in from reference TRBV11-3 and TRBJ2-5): EAGVVQSPRYKIIEKKQPVAFWCNPISGHNTLYWYLQNLGQGPELLIRYENEEAVDDSQLPKDRFSAERLKGVDSTLKIQPAELGDSAVYLCASRGQGISQTQYFGPGTRLLVL.

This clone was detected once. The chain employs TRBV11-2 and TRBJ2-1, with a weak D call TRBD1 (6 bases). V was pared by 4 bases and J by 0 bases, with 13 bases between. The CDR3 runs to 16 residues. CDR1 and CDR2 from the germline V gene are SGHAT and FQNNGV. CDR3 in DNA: TGTGCCAGCAGCTCAAACAGGGAAGGCTCCTACAATGAGCAGTTCTTC. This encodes CASSSNREGSYNEQFF.

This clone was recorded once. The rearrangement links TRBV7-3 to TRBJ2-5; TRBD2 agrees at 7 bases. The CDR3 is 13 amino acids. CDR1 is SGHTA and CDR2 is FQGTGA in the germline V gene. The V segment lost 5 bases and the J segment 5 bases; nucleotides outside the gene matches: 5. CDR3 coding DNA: TGTGCCAGCAGCCCCACTAGCGATGAGACCCAGTACTTC. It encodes CASSPTSDETQYF.

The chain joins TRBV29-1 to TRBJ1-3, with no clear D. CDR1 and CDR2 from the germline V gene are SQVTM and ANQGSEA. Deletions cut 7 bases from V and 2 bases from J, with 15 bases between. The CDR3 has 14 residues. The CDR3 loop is CSARPGAAGNTIYF. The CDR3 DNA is TGCAGCGCCCGCCCCGGAGCCGCTGGAAACACCATATATTTT.

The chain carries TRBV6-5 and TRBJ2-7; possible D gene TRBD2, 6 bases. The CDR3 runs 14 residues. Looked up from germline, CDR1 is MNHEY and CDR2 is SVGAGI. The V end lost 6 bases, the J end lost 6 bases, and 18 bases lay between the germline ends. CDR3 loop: CASRMRDSSAEQYF. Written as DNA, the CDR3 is TGTGCCAGCAGGATGCGGGACTCCTCGGCCGAGCAGTACTTC.

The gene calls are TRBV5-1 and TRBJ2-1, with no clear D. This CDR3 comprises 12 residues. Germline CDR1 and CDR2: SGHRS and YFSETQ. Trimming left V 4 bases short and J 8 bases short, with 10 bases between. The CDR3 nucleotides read TGCGCCAGCAGCCTGGCGAGGTATGAGCAGTTCTTC. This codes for CASSLARYEQFF.

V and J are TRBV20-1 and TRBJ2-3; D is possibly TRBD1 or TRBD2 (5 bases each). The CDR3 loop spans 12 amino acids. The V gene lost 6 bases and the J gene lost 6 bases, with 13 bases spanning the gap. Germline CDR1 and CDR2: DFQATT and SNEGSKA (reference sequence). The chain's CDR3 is CSASQGVDTQYF. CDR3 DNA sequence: TGCAGTGCCAGTCAGGGAGTTGATACGCAGTATTTT.

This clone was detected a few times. Here the CDR3 reads CASSSTSGRGSGEQFF. The CDR3 bases are TGTGCCAGCAGCTCCACTAGCGGGAGAGGATCGGGTGAGCAGTTCTTC. This chain uses TRBV6-2 or TRBV6-3 with TRBJ2-1; the match to TRBD2 covers 11 bases. The V and J ends lost 6 bases and 9 bases, in that order; junction bases with no gene match: 13. Germline CDR1 reads MNHEY; CDR2 reads SVGEGT. CDR3 length: 16 amino acids.

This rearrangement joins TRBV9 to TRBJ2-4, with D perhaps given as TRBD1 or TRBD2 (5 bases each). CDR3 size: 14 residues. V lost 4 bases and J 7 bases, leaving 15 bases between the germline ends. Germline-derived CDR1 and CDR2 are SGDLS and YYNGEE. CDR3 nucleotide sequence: TGTGCCAGCAGCAAGACGGGACGTGAGAACATTCAGTACTTC. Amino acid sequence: CASSKTGRENIQYF. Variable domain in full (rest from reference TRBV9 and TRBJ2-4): DSGVTQTPKHLITATGQRVTLRCSPRSGDLSVYWYQQSLDQGLQFLIQYYNGEERAKGNILERFSAQQFPDLHSELNLSSLELGDSALYFCASSKTGRENIQYFGAGTRLSVL.

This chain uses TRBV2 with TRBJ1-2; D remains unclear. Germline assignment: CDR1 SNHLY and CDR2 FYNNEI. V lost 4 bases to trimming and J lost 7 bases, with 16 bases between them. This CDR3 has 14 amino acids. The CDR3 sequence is CASSAAWRNVGYTF. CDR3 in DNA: TGTGCCAGCAGTGCGGCCTGGCGGAACGTTGGCTACACCTTC.

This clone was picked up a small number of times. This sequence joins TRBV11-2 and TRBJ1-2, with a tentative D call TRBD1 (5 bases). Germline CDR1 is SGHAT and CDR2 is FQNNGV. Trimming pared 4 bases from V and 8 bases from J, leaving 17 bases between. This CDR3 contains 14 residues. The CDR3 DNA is TGTGCCAGCAGCTCTAACAGGTTCACTGGGGGCTACACCTTC. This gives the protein CASSSNRFTGGYTF.

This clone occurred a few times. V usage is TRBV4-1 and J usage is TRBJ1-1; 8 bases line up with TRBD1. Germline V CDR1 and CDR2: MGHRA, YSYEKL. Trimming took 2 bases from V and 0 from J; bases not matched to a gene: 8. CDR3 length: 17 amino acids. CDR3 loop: CASSQRTGPLMNTEAFF. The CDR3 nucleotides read TGCGCCAGCAGCCAAAGGACAGGGCCTTTGATGAACACTGAAGCTTTCTTT.

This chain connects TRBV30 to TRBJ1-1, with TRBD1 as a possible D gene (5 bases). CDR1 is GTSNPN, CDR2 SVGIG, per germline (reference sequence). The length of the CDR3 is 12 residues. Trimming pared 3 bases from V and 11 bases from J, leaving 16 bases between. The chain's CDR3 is CAWSKGPGWAFF. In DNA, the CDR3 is TGTGCCTGGAGCAAGGGGCCCGGTTGGGCTTTCTTT. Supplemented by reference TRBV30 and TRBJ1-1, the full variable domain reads SQTIHQWPATLVQPVGSPLSLECTVEGTSNPNLYWYRQAAGRGLQLLFYSVGIGQISSEVPQNLSASRPQDRQFILSSKKLLLSDSGFYLCAWSKGPGWAFFGQGTRLTVV.

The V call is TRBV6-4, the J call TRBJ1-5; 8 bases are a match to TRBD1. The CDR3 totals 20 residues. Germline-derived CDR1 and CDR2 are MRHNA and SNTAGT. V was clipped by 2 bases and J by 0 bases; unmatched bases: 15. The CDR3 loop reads CASSDTVPTGAEYSNQPQHF. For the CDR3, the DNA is TGTGCCAGCAGTGACACGGTACCGACAGGGGCAGAATATAGCAATCAGCCCCAGCATTTT.

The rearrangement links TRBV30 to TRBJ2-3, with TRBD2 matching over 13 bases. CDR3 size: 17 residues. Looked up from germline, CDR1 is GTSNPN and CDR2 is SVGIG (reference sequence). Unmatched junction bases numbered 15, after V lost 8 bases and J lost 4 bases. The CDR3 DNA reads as TGTGCCAGGGGACTAGCGGGGCCCTCAAACTTCGCAGATACGCAGTATTTT. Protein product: CARGLAGPSNFADTQYF.

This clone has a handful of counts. CDR3 region: CASSAEGGQFNIQYF. As DNA, the CDR3 is TGTGCCAGCAGCGCCGAGGGGGGACAGTTCAACATTCAGTACTTC. V gene TRBV9 combines with J gene TRBJ2-4, with D perhaps matching TRBD1 (7 bases). Trimming stripped 3 bases from V and 7 bases from J, with 17 bases between. Germline V gene lookup returns CDR1 SGDLS and CDR2 YYNGEE. This CDR3 region has 15 residues.

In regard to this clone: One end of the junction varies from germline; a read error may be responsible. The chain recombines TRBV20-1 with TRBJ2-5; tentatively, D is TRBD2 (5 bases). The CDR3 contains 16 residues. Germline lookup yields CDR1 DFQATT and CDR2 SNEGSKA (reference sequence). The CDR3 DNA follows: TGCAGTACTAGTAGGACTGGAAGAGGGCGTTTGGAGACCCAGTACTTC. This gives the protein CSTSRTGRGRLETQYF.

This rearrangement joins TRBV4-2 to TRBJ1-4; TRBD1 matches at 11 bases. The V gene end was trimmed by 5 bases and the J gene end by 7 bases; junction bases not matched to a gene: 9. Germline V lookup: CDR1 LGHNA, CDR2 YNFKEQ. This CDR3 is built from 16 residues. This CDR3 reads CASSRFLGTGGEKLFF. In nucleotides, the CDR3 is TGTGCCAGCAGCAGATTTTTAGGGACAGGGGGTGAAAAACTGTTTTTT.

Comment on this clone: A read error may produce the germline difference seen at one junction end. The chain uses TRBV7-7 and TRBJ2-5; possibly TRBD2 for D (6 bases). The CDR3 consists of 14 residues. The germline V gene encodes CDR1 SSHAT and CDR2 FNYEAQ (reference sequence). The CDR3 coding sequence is TGTGCTAGCAGCCCCTCTAGCGCACAAGAGACCCAGTACTTC. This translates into CASSPSSAQETQYF.

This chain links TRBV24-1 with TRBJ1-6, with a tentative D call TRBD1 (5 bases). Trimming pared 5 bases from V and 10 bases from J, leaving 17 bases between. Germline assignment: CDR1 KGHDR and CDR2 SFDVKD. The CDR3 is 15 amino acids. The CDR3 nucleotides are TGTGCCACCAGTGGAGGGGACCAAACGGGGTCACCCCTCCACTTT. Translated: CATSGGDQTGSPLHF.

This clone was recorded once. The DNA of the CDR3 is TGTGCCAGCAGTGAGAGTGGCGCCTATGGCTACACCTTC. It is translated as CASSESGAYGYTF. The chain uses TRBV6-1 and TRBJ1-2; no reliable D call. CDR3 length: 13 amino acids. Per germline, CDR1 MNHNS and CDR2 SASEGT. Trimming took 3 bases from V and 4 from J, leaving 9 bases between them.

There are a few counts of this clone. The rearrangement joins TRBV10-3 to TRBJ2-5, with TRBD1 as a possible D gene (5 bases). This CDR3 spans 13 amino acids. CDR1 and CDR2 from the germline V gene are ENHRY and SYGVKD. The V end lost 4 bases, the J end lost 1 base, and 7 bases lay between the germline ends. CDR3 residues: CAISVQGQETQYF. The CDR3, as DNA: TGTGCCATCAGTGTCCAGGGCCAAGAGACCCAGTACTTC.

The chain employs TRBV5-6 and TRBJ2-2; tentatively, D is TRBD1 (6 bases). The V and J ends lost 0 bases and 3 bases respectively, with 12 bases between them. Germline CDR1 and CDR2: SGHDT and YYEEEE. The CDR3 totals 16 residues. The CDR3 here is CASSLGAGTYTGELFF. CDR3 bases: TGTGCCAGCAGCTTGGGGGCAGGGACATACACCGGGGAGCTGTTTTTT.

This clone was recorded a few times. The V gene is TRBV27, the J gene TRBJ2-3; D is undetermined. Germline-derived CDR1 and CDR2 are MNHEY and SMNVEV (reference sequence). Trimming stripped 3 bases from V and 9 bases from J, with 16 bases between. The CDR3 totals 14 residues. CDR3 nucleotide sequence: TGTGCCAGCAGTTTGGCTGGCAGTTCAAGAACGCAGTATTTT. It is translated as CASSLAGSSRTQYF.

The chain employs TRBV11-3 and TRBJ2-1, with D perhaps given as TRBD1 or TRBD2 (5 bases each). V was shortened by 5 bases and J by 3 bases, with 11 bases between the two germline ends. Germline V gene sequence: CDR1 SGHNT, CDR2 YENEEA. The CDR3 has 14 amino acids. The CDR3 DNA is TGTGCCAGCAGCCTGGGGACCTACTACAATGAGCAGTTCTTC. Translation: CASSLGTYYNEQFF.